Following are 12 T cell receptor beta chains from one sample sequenced in a study of blood T cell repertoires in COVID-19. Method: immunoSEQ multiplex PCR; TCRdb's copy keeps in-frame clones and lacks some. The sample has approximately 400,000 clones, 88% seen once. Sequencing was performed on PBMCs or T cells enriched from blood (not recorded which). These receptors came from a woman aged 18-30 years who had recovered from COVID-19.

The V call is TRBV30, the J call TRBJ1-3; D not certain. CDR1 is GTSNPN, CDR2 SVGIG, per germline (reference sequence). The length of the CDR3 is 14 residues. Between the trimmed V and J ends, which lost 5 bases and 0 bases, there was a span of 11 bases. The CDR3 DNA reads as TGTGCCTGGGGATACGGGTTCTCTGGAAACACCATATATTTT. The encoded protein is CAWGYGFSGNTIYF.

The V call is TRBV7-8, the J call TRBJ1-5, with TRBD1 as a possible D gene (6 bases). Germline V gene data show CDR1 as SGHVS and CDR2 as FQNEAQ. With 5 bases removed from V and 0 bases from J, the gap between germline ends came to 14 bases. This CDR3 is built from 16 residues. The CDR3 DNA sequence: TGTGCCAGCAGCCTCGGACAGAGACTTAGCAATCAGCCCCAGCATTTT. This encodes CASSLGQRLSNQPQHF.

The chain couples TRBV6-5 to TRBJ2-5, with D possibly matching TRBD2 (6 bases). Deletions cut 2 bases from V and 4 bases from J, with 14 bases between. The CDR3 contains 15 residues. Germline V lookup: CDR1 MNHEY, CDR2 SVGAGI. CDR3 in amino acids: CASSYEAGTVETQYF. The CDR3 nucleotides are TGTGCCAGCAGTTACGAGGCGGGGACCGTAGAGACCCAGTACTTC.

This chain uses TRBV5-4 with TRBJ1-1; D may be TRBD1 (5 bases). Germline CDR1 is SGHNT and CDR2 is YYREEE (reference sequence). This CDR3 comprises 15 residues. The V gene lost 1 base and the J gene lost 1 base, with 11 bases spanning the gap. CDR3 sequence reads: CASSLWGTGNTEAFF. The CDR3 DNA reads as TGTGCCAGCAGCTTGTGGGGTACAGGGAACACTGAAGCTTTCTTT. The entire variable domain, with the rest obtained from reference TRBV5-4 and TRBJ1-1, is as follows: ETGVTQSPTHLIKTRGQQVTLRCSSQSGHNTVSWYQQALGQGPQFIFQYYREEENGRGNFPPRFSGLQFPNYSSELNVNALELDDSALYLCASSLWGTGNTEAFFGQGTRLTVV.

The chain is built from TRBV7-6 and TRBJ2-5; 8 bases fit TRBD2. The CDR3 is 19 residues long. The junction had 22 bases not matched to a gene; V was cut back by 5 bases and J by 5 bases. From germline, CDR1 is SGHVS and CDR2 FNYEAQ. The CDR3, as DNA: TGTGCCAGCAGCCCAACTTGGACTAGCAAGGGGACCCTCGCGGAGACCCAGTACTTC. This translates into CASSPTWTSKGTLAETQYF.

The chain combines TRBV10-2 with TRBJ2-3, with 7 nucleotides matching TRBD2. CDR1 is WSHSY and CDR2 is SAAADI in the germline V gene. The CDR3 is made up of 13 amino acids. Germline trimming cut 6 bases from V and 2 bases from J; bases unmatched to any gene: 2. In nucleotides, the CDR3 is TGCGCCAGCAGGCGGGGGATCACAGATACGCAGTATTTT. Translated: CASRRGITDTQYF.

This clone was seen only once. J is TRBJ2-2 and V is TRBV5-4; the D is unclear. Deletions cut 0 bases from V and 3 bases from J, with 9 bases between. The germline V gene has CDR1 SGHNT and CDR2 YYREEE (reference sequence). This CDR3 region has 15 residues. In DNA, the CDR3 is TGTGCCAGCAGCTTGGATCAGATACACACCGGGGAGCTGTTTTTT. This sequence encodes CASSLDQIHTGELFF. Based on the CDR3 plus reference TRBV5-4 and TRBJ2-2, the full variable domain is ETGVTQSPTHLIKTRGQQVTLRCSSQSGHNTVSWYQQALGQGPQFIFQYYREEENGRGNFPPRFSGLQFPNYSSELNVNALELDDSALYLCASSLDQIHTGELFFGEGSRLTVL.

This chain links TRBV2 with TRBJ1-2; D gene uncertain. The germline CDR1 and CDR2 sequences are SNHLY and FYNNEI. V was trimmed by 5 bases and J by 4 bases, leaving 11 bases between them. The CDR3 is 13 residues long. Written as DNA, the CDR3 is TGTGCCAGCAGTCTGGTCAGCGGCTATGGCTACACCTTC. This gives the protein CASSLVSGYGYTF.

The chain combines TRBV2 with TRBJ2-2; no clear D. The CDR3 loop spans 13 amino acids. Trimming cost V 4 bases and J 8 bases, with 11 bases left between them. CDR1 and CDR2 from the germline V gene are SNHLY and FYNNEI. CDR3 in DNA: TGTGCCAGCAGTGCAGGCACTGTAGGGGAGCTGTTTTTT. Translation gives CASSAGTVGELFF. The full variable domain, with the rest looked up from reference TRBV2 and TRBJ2-2, is EPEVTQTPSHQVTQMGQEVILRCVPISNHLYFYWYRQILGQKVEFLVSFYNNEISEKSEIFDDQFSVERPDGSNFTLKIRSTKLEDSAMYFCASSAGTVGELFFGEGSRLTVL.

The chain uses TRBV29-1 and TRBJ1-2; D possibly corresponds to TRBD1 (6 bases). With 6 bases removed from V and 4 bases from J, the gap between germline ends came to 12 bases. Germline-derived CDR1 and CDR2 are SQVTM and ANQGSEA. The CDR3 totals 12 residues. The CDR3 region has the DNA TGCAGCGTGGAGAACAGGGCCTATGGCTACACCTTC. Translated: CSVENRAYGYTF.

The genes are TRBV7-9 and TRBJ2-1; D may be TRBD2 (7 bases). Germline values: CDR1 SEHNR, CDR2 FQNEAQ (reference sequence). The CDR3 loop spans 17 amino acids. Trimming cost V 2 bases and J 0 bases, with 14 bases left between them. The CDR3 region is CASSLTRGGSSYNEQFF. CDR3 DNA sequence: TGTGCCAGCAGCTTAACCAGGGGCGGGAGCTCCTACAATGAGCAGTTCTTC.

This clone was recorded a few times. This chain links TRBV28 with TRBJ1-2; D call uncertain. Trimming pared 4 bases from V and 8 bases from J, leaving 14 bases between. CDR1 is MDHEN and CDR2 is SYDVKM in the germline V gene. The CDR3 covers 13 residues. CDR3 amino acids: CASSSRETKGYTF. Written as DNA, the CDR3 is TGTGCCAGCAGTTCGAGGGAAACGAAGGGCTACACCTTC.